The subject of this entry is one T cell receptor beta chain. This record belongs to a study of long-term antiretroviral therapy in people with HIV. Study overall: Initial samples were collected about a decade before the 2015 immediate-ART recommendation.

At survey level, the immunoSEQ assay was run in its v3.0 version. Some clones are missing from TCRdb's copy, which holds only in-frame ones; the method was immunoSEQ multiplex PCR. The data contain over 15,000 clones, 65% to 85% of them seen just once; the ten biggest clones take up approximately 4.5%. The sample in question was unsorted PBMCs, obtained 0.1 years before starting antiretroviral therapy. This receptor was identified in a man younger than 30 with HIV.

DNA for the CDR3: TGTGCCAGCAGCCCGAGGGGAGCGGGGTACCTGTTCTTC. Its protein product is CASSPRGAGYLFF. V gene TRBV4-2 combines with J gene TRBJ2-1; the match to TRBD2 covers 7 bases. Per the germline V gene, CDR1 is LGHNA and CDR2 is YNFKEQ. The CDR3 is 13 amino acids. V was pared by 4 bases and J by 15 bases, with 12 bases of the junction left unmatched.